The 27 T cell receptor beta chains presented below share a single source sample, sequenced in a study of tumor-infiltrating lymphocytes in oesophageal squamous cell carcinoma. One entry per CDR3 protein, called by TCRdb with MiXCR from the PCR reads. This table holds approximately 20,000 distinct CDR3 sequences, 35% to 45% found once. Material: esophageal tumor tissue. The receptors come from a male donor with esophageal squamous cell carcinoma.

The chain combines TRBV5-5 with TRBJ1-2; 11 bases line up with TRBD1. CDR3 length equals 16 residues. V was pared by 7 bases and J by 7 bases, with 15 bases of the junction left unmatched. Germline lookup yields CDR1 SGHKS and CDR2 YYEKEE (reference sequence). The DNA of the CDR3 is TGTGCCAGCGTCTCCCCGAGGGACAGGGGGGCTGGTGGCTACACCTTC. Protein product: CASVSPRDRGAGGYTF.

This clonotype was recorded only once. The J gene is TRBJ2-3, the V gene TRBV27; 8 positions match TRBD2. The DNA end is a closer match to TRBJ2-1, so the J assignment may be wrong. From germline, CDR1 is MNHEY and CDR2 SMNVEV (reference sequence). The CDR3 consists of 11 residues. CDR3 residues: CASSSGSEQFF. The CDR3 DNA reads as TGTGCCAGCTCCAGCGGGAGTGAGCAGTTCTTC.

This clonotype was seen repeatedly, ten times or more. As DNA, the CDR3 is TGTGCCAGCAGTTTAGAAAGCGGGAGGTCCCCCTACGAGCAGTACTTC. It is translated as CASSLESGRSPYEQYF. The rearrangement uses TRBV12-3 or TRBV12-4 and TRBJ2-7, with 9 bases that match TRBD2. The CDR3 has 16 amino acids. V lost 1 base, J lost 2 bases, and 6 bases stayed unmatched.

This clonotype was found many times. CDR3 in DNA: TGTGCCACCAGTGAGTTGACCCCCCCTAGCGGCCCTAACACCGGGGAGCTGTTTTTT. Amino acids: CATSELTPPSGPNTGELFF. The V call is TRBV24-1, the J call TRBJ2-2, with 7 bases identical to TRBD2. The trim removed 4 bases at V and 2 bases at J, leaving 15 bases unmatched. CDR3 length equals 19 residues. Germline assignment: CDR1 KGHDR and CDR2 SFDVKD.

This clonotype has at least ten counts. The CDR3 region has the DNA TGTGCCAGCAGCTTGACTGGTACCAATGAGCAGTTCTTC. Its protein is CASSLTGTNEQFF. The chain recombines TRBV13 with TRBJ2-1, with D uncertain. The CDR3 totals 13 residues. V lost 3 bases and J lost 6, with 9 bases in between. CDR1 and CDR2 from the germline V gene are PRHDT and FYEKMQ (reference sequence). The full variable domain, in which reference TRBV13 and TRBJ2-1 provide the parts outside the CDR3, is AAGVIQSPRHLIKEKRETATLKCYPIPRHDTVYWYQQGPGQDPQFLISFYEKMQSDKGSIPDRFSAQQFSDYHSELNMSSLELGDSALYFCASSLTGTNEQFFGPGTRLTVL.

Here the CDR3 DNA reads TGTGCCAGCAGTTACATGGTAAGCGGACTAGCCAAAAACATTCAGTACTTC. This translates into CASSYMVSGLAKNIQYF. V and J are TRBV6-9 and TRBJ2-4, with D maybe TRBD2 (5 bases). The CDR3 has 17 amino acids. Trimming shortened V by 3 bases and J by 0 bases, and 15 bases separated the two germline ends. Germline V gives CDR1 MNHGY, CDR2 SVAAGI.

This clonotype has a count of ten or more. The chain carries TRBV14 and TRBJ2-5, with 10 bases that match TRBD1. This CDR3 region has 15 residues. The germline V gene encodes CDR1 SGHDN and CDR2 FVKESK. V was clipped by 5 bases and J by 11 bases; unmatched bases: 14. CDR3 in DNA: TGTGCCAGCAGCGGCCGGGACAGGGGCTACAATGAGCAGTACTTC. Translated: CASSGRDRGYNEQYF.

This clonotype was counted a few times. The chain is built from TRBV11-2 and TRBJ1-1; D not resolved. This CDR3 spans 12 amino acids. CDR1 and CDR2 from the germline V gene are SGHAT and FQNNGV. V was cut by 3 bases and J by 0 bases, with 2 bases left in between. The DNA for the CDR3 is TGTGCCAGCAGCTTTGTGAACACTGAAGCTTTCTTT. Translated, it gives CASSFVNTEAFF.

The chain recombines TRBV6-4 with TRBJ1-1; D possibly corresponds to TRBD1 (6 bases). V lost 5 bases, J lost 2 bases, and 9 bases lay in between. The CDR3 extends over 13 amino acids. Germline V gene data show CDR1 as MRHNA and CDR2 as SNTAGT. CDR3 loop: CASSRQVNTEAFF. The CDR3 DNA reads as TGTGCCAGCAGTCGACAGGTAAACACTGAAGCTTTCTTT.

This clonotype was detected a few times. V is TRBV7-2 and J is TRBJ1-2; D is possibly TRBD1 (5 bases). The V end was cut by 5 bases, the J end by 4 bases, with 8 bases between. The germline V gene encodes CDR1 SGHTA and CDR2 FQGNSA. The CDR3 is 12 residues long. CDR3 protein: CASSPGLYGYTF. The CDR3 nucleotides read TGTGCCAGCAGCCCGGGGCTCTATGGCTACACCTTC.

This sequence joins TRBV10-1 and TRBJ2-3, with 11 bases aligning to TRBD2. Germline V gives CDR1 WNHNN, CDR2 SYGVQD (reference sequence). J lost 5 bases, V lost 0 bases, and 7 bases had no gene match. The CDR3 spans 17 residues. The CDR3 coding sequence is TGCGCCAGCAGTGAGTCCCTGGTAGCGGGAGGGCGAGATACGCAGTATTTT. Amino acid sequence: CASSESLVAGGRDTQYF.

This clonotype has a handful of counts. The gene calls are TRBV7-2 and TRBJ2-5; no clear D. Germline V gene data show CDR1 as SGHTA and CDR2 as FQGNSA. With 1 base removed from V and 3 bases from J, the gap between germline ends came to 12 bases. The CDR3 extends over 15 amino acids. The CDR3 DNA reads TGTGCCAGCAGCTTAGGAAAGGCCCGTAAAGAGACCCAGTACTTC. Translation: CASSLGKARKETQYF.

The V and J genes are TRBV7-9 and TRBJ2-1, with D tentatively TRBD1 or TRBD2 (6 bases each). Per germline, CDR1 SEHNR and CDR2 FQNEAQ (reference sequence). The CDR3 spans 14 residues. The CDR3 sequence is CSSVRGLSYNEQFF. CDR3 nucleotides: TGTAGCTCAGTCCGGGGGCTATCCTACAATGAGCAGTTCTTC. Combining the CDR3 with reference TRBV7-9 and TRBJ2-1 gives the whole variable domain DTGVSQNPRHKITKRGQNVTFRCDPISEHNRLYWYRQTLGQGPEFLTYFQNEAQLEKSRLLSDRFSAERPKGSFSTLEIQRTEQGDSAMYLCSSVRGLSYNEQFFGPGTRLTVL.

CDR3 nucleotide sequence: TGTGCCAGTAACAGGGGGCGCACAGATACGCAGTATTTT. Its translation: CASNRGRTDTQYF. The V call is TRBV19, the J call TRBJ2-3; 9 nucleotides agree with TRBD1. The CDR3 has 13 amino acids. Germline V gene lookup returns CDR1 LNHDA and CDR2 SQIVND (reference sequence). The V segment lost 7 bases and the J segment 1 base; nucleotides outside the gene matches: 0.

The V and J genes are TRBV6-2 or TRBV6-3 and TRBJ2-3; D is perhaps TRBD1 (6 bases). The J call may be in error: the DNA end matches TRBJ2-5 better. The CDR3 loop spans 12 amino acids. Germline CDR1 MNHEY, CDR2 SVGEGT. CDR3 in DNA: TGTGCCAGCAGACAGGGTGTGGAGACCCAGTACTTC. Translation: CASRQGVETQYF.

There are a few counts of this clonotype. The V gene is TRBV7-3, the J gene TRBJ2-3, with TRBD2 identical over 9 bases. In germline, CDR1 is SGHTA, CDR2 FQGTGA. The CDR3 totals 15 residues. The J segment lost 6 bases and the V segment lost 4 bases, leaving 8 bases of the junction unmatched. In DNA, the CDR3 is TGTGCCAGCAGCTCTGGTGTAGCGGGGGTGGATACGCAGTATTTT. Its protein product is CASSSGVAGVDTQYF.

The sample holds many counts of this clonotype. The CDR3 sequence is CASSMGMTIEAFF. CDR3 DNA: TGTGCCAGTAGTATGGGAATGACCATTGAAGCTTTCTTT. The V and J genes are TRBV19 and TRBJ1-1; no clear D gene. The germline V and J ends were trimmed by 3 bases and 7 bases, with 12 bases remaining between them. Per germline, CDR1 LNHDA and CDR2 SQIVND (reference sequence). The CDR3 has 13 amino acids.

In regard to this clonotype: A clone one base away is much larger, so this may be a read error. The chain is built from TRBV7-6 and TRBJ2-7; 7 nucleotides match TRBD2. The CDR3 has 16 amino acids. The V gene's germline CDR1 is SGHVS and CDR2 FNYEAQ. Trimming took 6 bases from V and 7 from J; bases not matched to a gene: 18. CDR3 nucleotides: TGTGCCAGCAGTTCCACTAGCGAAAGCTCCTACAATGAGCAGTACTTC. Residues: CASSSTSESSYNEQYF.

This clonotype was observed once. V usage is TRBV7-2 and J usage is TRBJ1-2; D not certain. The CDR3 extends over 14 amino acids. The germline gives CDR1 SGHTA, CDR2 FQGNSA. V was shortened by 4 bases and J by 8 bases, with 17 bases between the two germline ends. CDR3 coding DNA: TGTGCCAGCAGCTCCGACTATACGATAGCGGGCTACACCTTC. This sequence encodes CASSSDYTIAGYTF.

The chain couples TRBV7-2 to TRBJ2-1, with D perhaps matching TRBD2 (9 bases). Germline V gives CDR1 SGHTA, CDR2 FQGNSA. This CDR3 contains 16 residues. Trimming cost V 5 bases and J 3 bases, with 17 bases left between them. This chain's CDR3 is CASSLSGGTGYNEQFF. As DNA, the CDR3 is TGTGCCAGCAGCCTCAGCGGGGGGACAGGCTACAATGAGCAGTTCTTC.

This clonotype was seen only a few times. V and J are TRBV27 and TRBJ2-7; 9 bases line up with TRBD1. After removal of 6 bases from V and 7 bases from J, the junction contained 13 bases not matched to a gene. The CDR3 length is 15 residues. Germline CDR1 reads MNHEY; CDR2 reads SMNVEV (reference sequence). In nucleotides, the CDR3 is TGTGCCAGCAGGAACAGGGGGCTAGCGGTCAATGAGCAGTACTTC. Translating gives CASRNRGLAVNEQYF.

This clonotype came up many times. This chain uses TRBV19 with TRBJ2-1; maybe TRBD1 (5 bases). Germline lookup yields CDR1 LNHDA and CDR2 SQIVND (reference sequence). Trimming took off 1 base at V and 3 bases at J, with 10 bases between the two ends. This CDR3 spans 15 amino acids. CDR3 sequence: CASSIAGKLYNEQFF. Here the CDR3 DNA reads TGTGCCAGTAGTATAGCAGGGAAACTCTACAATGAGCAGTTCTTC.

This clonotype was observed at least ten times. CDR3 sequence reads: CASSFRAGGSEKLFF. CDR3 bases: TGTGCCAGCAGTTTCCGGGCAGGGGGTAGCGAAAAACTGTTTTTT. This chain connects TRBV12-3 or TRBV12-4 to TRBJ1-4, with 7 bases fitting TRBD1. V was clipped by 3 bases and J by 8 bases; unmatched bases: 9. The CDR3 spans 15 residues.

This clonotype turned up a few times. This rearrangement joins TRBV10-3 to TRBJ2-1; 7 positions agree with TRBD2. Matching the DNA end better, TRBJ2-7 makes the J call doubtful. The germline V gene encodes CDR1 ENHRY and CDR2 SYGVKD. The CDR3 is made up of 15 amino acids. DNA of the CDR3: TGTGCCACCAGCGGGCCAGCGGGGCCCTCCTACGAGCAGTACTTC. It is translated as CATSGPAGPSYEQYF.

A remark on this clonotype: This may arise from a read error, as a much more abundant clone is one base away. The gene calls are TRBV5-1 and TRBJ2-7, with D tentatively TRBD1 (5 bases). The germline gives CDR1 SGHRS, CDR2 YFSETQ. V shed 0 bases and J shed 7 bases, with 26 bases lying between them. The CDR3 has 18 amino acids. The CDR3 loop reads CASSLDRFPPGVHNEQYF. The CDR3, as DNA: TGCGCCAGCAGCTTGGACAGGTTTCCCCCAGGAGTTCACAATGAGCAGTACTTC.

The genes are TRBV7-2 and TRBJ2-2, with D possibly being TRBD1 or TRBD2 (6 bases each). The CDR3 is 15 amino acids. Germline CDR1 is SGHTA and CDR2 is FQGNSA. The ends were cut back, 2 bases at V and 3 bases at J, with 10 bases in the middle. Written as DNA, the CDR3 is TGTGCCAGCAGCTTAATTAGGGGGGACACCGGGGAGCTGTTTTTT. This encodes CASSLIRGDTGELFF.

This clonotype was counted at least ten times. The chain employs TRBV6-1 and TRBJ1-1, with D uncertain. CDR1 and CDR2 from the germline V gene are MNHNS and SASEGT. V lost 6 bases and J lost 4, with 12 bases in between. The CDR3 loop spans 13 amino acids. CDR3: CASSVQSGTEAFF. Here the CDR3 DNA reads TGTGCCAGCAGCGTCCAGAGCGGCACTGAAGCTTTCTTT.